This T cell receptor beta chain originates from a study of T cell responses to AZD1222 COVID-19 vaccine. Study-wide findings and caveats: Within unmutated variant regions lay the reported targets of nearly half of spike-specific TCRs.

Clones were read by immunoSEQ multiplex PCR, and TCRdb kept only the in-frame ones, dropping some. Counted here are under 200,000 clones, approximately 90% occurring once; the ten biggest clones make up approximately 1.4%. Remarks on this clone: Its antigen is not known.

Trimming took 4 bases from V and 0 from J; bases not matched to a gene: 14. The length of the CDR3 is 18 residues. Germline V gene lookup returns CDR1 SNHLY and CDR2 FYNNEI. The V call is TRBV2, the J call TRBJ1-1, with 7 positions matching TRBD1. Specimen: peripheral blood, collected on day 0 of AZD1222 vaccination. This receptor was taken from an adult in good health. CDR3 sequence reads: CASSAIGRGYTMNTEAFF. Here the CDR3 DNA reads TGTGCCAGCAGTGCAATCGGCAGGGGGTACACGATGAACACTGAAGCTTTCTTT.